Listed here are 7 T cell receptor beta chains from one sample, sequenced in a study of T cell repertoires in cytomegalovirus infection (dated by TCRdb to about 2019). Sequencer: Illumina HiSeq 1500. TCRdb redid the processing of the public reads, applying fastp at Q25 and MiXCR, and retained in-frame beta chains. Merged by CDR3 protein, the rows form single entries marked with the most common genes and DNA. A total of roughly 280,000 distinct CDR3 sequences appear in this sample, roughly 21% of them only once. About 21% of the sample goes to the ten largest clones. The sample's treatment or condition label, in plain terms: in vitro stimulation with specific CMV peptide epitopes to enrich CMV-specific T cells. Antigens of these TCRs are unknown. Sequenced here: cultured PBMCs, sampled from culture after CMV antigen stimulation. Every receptor here comes from a human donor in good health (CMV status not recorded). Some clones in this sample may be carry-over from other donors' samples.

The gene calls are TRBV6-1 and TRBJ2-3; D may be TRBD1 (6 bases). The V end was cut by 7 bases, the J end by 6 bases, with 14 bases between. Per germline, CDR1 MNHNS and CDR2 SASEGT. This CDR3 region has 13 residues. The CDR3 nucleotides read TGTGCCAGCATGGGGGCAGGTTTGGATACGCAGTATTTT. Translating gives CASMGAGLDTQYF.

This clonotype came up a few times. The chain combines TRBV7-9 with TRBJ1-2; TRBD1 might be the D (6 bases). V was pared by 1 base and J by 7 bases, with 13 bases between. The CDR3 length is 14 residues. The germline gives CDR1 SEHNR, CDR2 FQNEAQ (reference sequence). The CDR3 is CASSLGATGFGYTF. The CDR3 DNA reads TGTGCCAGCAGCTTAGGGGCCACAGGGTTTGGCTACACCTTC.

The genes are TRBV28 and TRBJ2-4; TRBD1 or TRBD2 may be the D gene (5 bases each). The CDR3 is 12 residues long. V was pared by 7 bases and J by 7 bases, with 11 bases between. CDR1 and CDR2 from the germline V gene are MDHEN and SYDVKM. In DNA form, the CDR3 reads TGTGCCAGCACGGGGCCTCCGAACATTCAGTACTTC. It codes for CASTGPPNIQYF.

This clonotype was observed a handful of times. The DNA is omitted, as the CDR3 cannot be located on it reliably, and the CDR3 follows TCRdb's listing. CDR3 in amino acids: CASSSSGVGETQYF. The chain uses TRBV12-3 or TRBV12-4 and TRBJ2-5; TRBD2 is the table's D call and was not checked against the DNA. The CDR3 length equals 14 residues, ends included.

This clonotype was seen ten or more times. The genes are TRBV7-9 and TRBJ1-2; D is uncertain. The CDR3 covers 16 residues. Trimming took off 2 bases at V and 0 bases at J, with 13 bases between the two ends. The germline CDR1 and CDR2 sequences are SEHNR and FQNEAQ (reference sequence). Here the CDR3 reads CASSLTSGIANYGYTF. CDR3 coding DNA: TGTGCCAGCAGCTTAACCTCAGGAATAGCTAACTATGGCTACACCTTC.

This clonotype was observed many times. The rearrangement uses TRBV12-3 or TRBV12-4 and TRBJ1-1; possibly TRBD1 for D (6 bases). V lost 3 bases and J lost 9, with 11 bases in between. The CDR3 covers 12 residues. Written as DNA, the CDR3 is TGTGCCAGCAGTTTCGGTGGGGGCCAAGCTTTCTTT. Translation gives CASSFGGGQAFF.

This chain joins TRBV6-1 and TRBJ1-2; D gene unclear. V lost 0 bases, J lost 0 bases, and 8 bases lay in between. CDR3 size: 15 residues. Germline V lookup: CDR1 MNHNS, CDR2 SASEGT. The CDR3 DNA reads as TGTGCCAGCAGTGAAGCCGGGTTTGCTAACTATGGCTACACCTTC. Protein: CASSEAGFANYGYTF.